Each of the 24 T cell receptor beta chains below was sequenced from the same sample in a study of T cells in Graves' hyperthyroidism and ophthalmopathy. Amplification yielded TCR beta CDR3 regions, with RNA transcripts as the source. The primer set for the first-round RT-PCR of the TCR CDR3 was HTBI. Each CDR3 protein is one row after TCRdb ran MiXCR on the multiplex PCR reads. This sample has about 570,000 distinct CDR3 sequences, with around 46% found just once. Sample: peripheral blood or thyroid tissue (not recorded which). These receptors all come from an adult woman with Graves' disease, either hyperthyroidism or ophthalmopathy (not recorded which).

This clonotype was seen many times. V usage is TRBV5-4 and J usage is TRBJ2-7; 8 positions match TRBD2. J gave up 7 bases and V 2 bases, and 8 bases lay outside the gene matches. The CDR3 is 14 amino acids. Per germline, CDR1 SGHNT and CDR2 YYREEE (reference sequence). Here the CDR3 reads CASSLLAASREQYF. In DNA, the CDR3 is TGTGCCAGCAGCTTACTAGCGGCTTCGCGGGAGCAGTACTTC.

This clonotype occurred many times. The chain uses TRBV7-8 and TRBJ1-1; unclear D gene. V lost 5 bases and J 3 bases, leaving 4 bases between the germline ends. Per the germline V gene, CDR1 is SGHVS and CDR2 is FQNEAQ. The CDR3 loop spans 11 amino acids. CDR3 sequence (DNA): TGTGCCAGCAGCCAACACACTGAAGCTTTCTTT. This gives the protein CASSQHTEAFF.

The chain has TRBV20-1 and TRBJ2-7; maybe TRBD2 (6 bases). Trimming removed 3 bases from V and 5 bases from J, with 14 bases in between. Germline V gene sequence: CDR1 DFQATT, CDR2 SNEGSKA (reference sequence). CDR3 length: 13 residues. The CDR3: CSASSGIGHEQYF. The CDR3 DNA reads as TGCAGTGCTAGTAGCGGAATCGGACACGAGCAGTACTTC.

In its sample, this clonotype was seen many times. The chain uses TRBV12-3 or TRBV12-4 and TRBJ2-2; 12 nucleotides match TRBD2. Germline trimming cut 6 bases from V and 6 bases from J; bases unmatched to any gene: 5. This CDR3 is 15 amino acids long. The CDR3 is CASRRLAGAAGELFF. As DNA, the CDR3 is TGTGCCAGCAGGAGACTAGCGGGAGCGGCCGGGGAGCTGTTTTTT.

The rearrangement uses TRBV5-1 and TRBJ2-3; D not certain. CDR3 length: 15 residues. Germline V gene sequence: CDR1 SGHRS, CDR2 YFSETQ. Trimming removed 4 bases from V and 6 bases from J, with 18 bases in between. This CDR3 reads CASSKLGIGADTQYF. The CDR3 DNA follows: TGCGCCAGCAGCAAGTTAGGCATCGGAGCTGATACGCAGTATTTT.

This rearrangement joins TRBV2 to TRBJ2-3; perhaps D is TRBD1 or TRBD2 (5 bases each). V lost 3 bases, J lost 1 base, and 14 bases lay in between. The CDR3 covers 16 residues. The germline gives CDR1 SNHLY, CDR2 FYNNEI. The DNA for the CDR3 is TGTGCCAGCAGTGACTCCGGGACGTACCGCACAGATACGCAGTATTTT. It specifies CASSDSGTYRTDTQYF.

The chain has TRBV24-1 and TRBJ2-2, with a weak D call TRBD2 (5 bases). CDR3 length: 15 amino acids. V was clipped by 4 bases and J by 2 bases, with 10 bases between them. In germline, CDR1 is KGHDR, CDR2 SFDVKD. Here the CDR3 DNA reads TGTGCCACCAGTGACCCAAGCGGCAACACCGGGGAGCTGTTTTTT. This gives the protein CATSDPSGNTGELFF.

This clonotype was counted at least ten times. This chain joins TRBV6-5 and TRBJ1-2; no clear D gene. The V gene's germline CDR1 is MNHEY and CDR2 SVGAGI. Trimming shortened V by 5 bases and J by 2 bases, and 9 bases separated the two germline ends. This CDR3 contains 13 residues. The CDR3 DNA reads as TGTGCCAGCAGTAGGAGCCCCAACTATGGCTACACCTTC. It yields the protein CASSRSPNYGYTF.

This clonotype was observed at least ten times. V and J are TRBV5-1 and TRBJ1-1, with TRBD1 matching over 10 bases. The germline CDR1 and CDR2 sequences are SGHRS and YFSETQ. Germline trimming cut 4 bases from V and 5 bases from J; bases unmatched to any gene: 8. The CDR3 runs 15 residues. The CDR3 here is CASSTQTGGETEAFF. The CDR3, as DNA: TGCGCCAGCAGCACCCAGACAGGGGGCGAGACTGAAGCTTTCTTT.

This clonotype came up many times. The J gene is TRBJ2-7, the V gene TRBV5-1; possibly TRBD2 for D (5 bases). Germline assignment: CDR1 SGHRS and CDR2 YFSETQ. CDR3 size: 14 residues. Trimming left V 6 bases short and J 5 bases short, with 18 bases between. The CDR3, as DNA: TGCGCCAGCAACTTAAGAGTGGGAGAAAACGAGCAGTACTTC. Translating gives CASNLRVGENEQYF.

As regards this clonotype: A read error may account for a junction end that differs from germline. V usage is TRBV24-1 and J usage is TRBJ2-7; 8 bases fit TRBD1. Germline CDR1 KGHDR, CDR2 SFDVKD. The CDR3 covers 16 residues. CDR3 bases: TGTGCCACCAATGATGCCCGCGGGACAGGTTCCTACGAGCAGTACTTC. Its translation is CATNDARGTGSYEQYF.

Many counts were recorded for this clonotype. The rearrangement uses TRBV6-1 and TRBJ1-1; TRBD1 agrees at 7 bases. Trimming at V came to 3 bases and at J to 4 bases, leaving 11 bases not matched to a gene. Germline V gene data show CDR1 as MNHNS and CDR2 as SASEGT. The CDR3 spans 16 residues. The CDR3 DNA follows: TGTGCCAGCAGTGACCAGGGGGGCCCCGGGACCACTGAAGCTTTCTTT. Its translation is CASSDQGGPGTTEAFF.

This clonotype has ten or more counts. The DNA for the CDR3 is TGTGCCAGCAGGGCGGGATTCAGCTATGGCTACACCTTC. Protein: CASRAGFSYGYTF. The chain combines TRBV28 with TRBJ1-2; D not resolved. Trimming removed 6 bases at V and 4 bases at J, with 12 bases between. Germline V CDR1 and CDR2: MDHEN, SYDVKM. The CDR3 totals 13 residues.

This clonotype was observed at least ten times. The chain carries TRBV5-1 and TRBJ2-2, with D tentatively TRBD2 (5 bases). In germline, CDR1 is SGHRS, CDR2 YFSETQ. Trimming removed 4 bases at V and 2 bases at J, with 6 bases between. This CDR3 is built from 13 residues. CDR3 residues: CASSRGNTGELFF. The DNA for the CDR3 is TGCGCCAGCAGCCGGGGAAACACCGGGGAGCTGTTTTTT.

As to this clonotype: An end of the junction differs from the germline gene, which may be a read error. The rearrangement links TRBV9 to TRBJ2-1, with D uncertain. This CDR3 is built from 12 residues. Germline CDR1 is SGDLS and CDR2 is YYNGEE. The CDR3 loop reads CASSGHYYEQFF. The CDR3 coding sequence is TGTGCCAGCAGCGGACACTACTATGAGCAGTTCTTC.

V and J are TRBV19 and TRBJ1-2; TRBD1 is a possible D gene (6 bases). The germline V and J ends were trimmed by 2 bases and 3 bases, with 19 bases remaining between them. Germline assignment: CDR1 LNHDA and CDR2 SQIVND (reference sequence). There are 17 residues in the CDR3. CDR3 residues: CASSIRTGLKVYYGYTF. CDR3 DNA sequence: TGTGCCAGTAGTATAAGAACAGGGCTAAAGGTCTACTATGGCTACACCTTC.

The chain joins TRBV10-3 to TRBJ2-1; 11 nucleotides align to TRBD2. J lost 7 bases, V lost 5 bases, and 10 bases had no gene match. This CDR3 is 16 amino acids long. CDR1 and CDR2 (germline): ENHRY, SYGVKD. CDR3 sequence (DNA): TGTGCCATCAGTCGTTTAGCGGGAGGGCCGTTAAATGAGCAGTTCTTC. Residues: CAISRLAGGPLNEQFF.

This clonotype showed up just a few times. This chain links TRBV7-2 with TRBJ1-1; 7 positions agree with TRBD1. Looked up from germline, CDR1 is SGHTA and CDR2 is FQGNSA. Losses at the gene ends were 6 bases for V and 5 bases for J; bases not matched to a gene: 9. This CDR3 region has 14 residues. The CDR3 here is CASRTGRIGTEAFF. The CDR3 bases are TGTGCCAGCAGGACAGGGAGGATCGGGACTGAAGCTTTCTTT.

This clonotype was detected only a few times. The gene calls are TRBV6-2 or TRBV6-3 and TRBJ1-3; D is unclear. The CDR3 length is 13 residues. CDR1 MNHEY and CDR2 SVGEGT come from the germline V gene. V was pared by 11 bases and J by 0 bases, with 11 bases between. CDR3 region: CAGRLNSGNTIYF. The CDR3 DNA reads TGTGCCGGGAGATTGAACTCTGGAAACACCATATATTTT.

Ten or more counts support this clonotype. The rearrangement joins TRBV7-2 to TRBJ1-3; TRBD1 agrees at 7 bases. Germline V gene data show CDR1 as SGHTA and CDR2 as FQGNSA. With V trimmed by 1 base and J by 4 bases, 16 bases remained unmatched. This CDR3 is 19 amino acids long. The CDR3 region has the DNA TGTGCCAGCAGCTTAGGGTGGACAGGCCGAACCGCTGCGGGAAACACCATATATTTT. This codes for CASSLGWTGRTAAGNTIYF.

The J gene is TRBJ2-5, the V gene TRBV29-1; D is possibly TRBD1 (6 bases). CDR3 length equals 13 residues. V was trimmed by 4 bases and J by 5 bases, leaving 14 bases between them. Germline V gene lookup returns CDR1 SQVTM and CDR2 ANQGSEA. CDR3 coding DNA: TGCAGCGTTGTAGGAACAGGGCGGGAGACCCAGTACTTC. Its protein product is CSVVGTGRETQYF.

This clonotype came up many times. This chain links TRBV7-9 with TRBJ1-5, with D possibly being TRBD1 (6 bases). Between the trimmed V and J ends, which lost 4 bases and 4 bases, there was a span of 11 bases. The CDR3 contains 14 residues. The V gene's germline CDR1 is SEHNR and CDR2 FQNEAQ (reference sequence). The CDR3 spells CASSYEGVNQPQHF. The CDR3 region has the DNA TGTGCCAGCAGCTATGAGGGGGTTAATCAGCCCCAGCATTTT. The variable domain in full, with the rest retrieved from reference TRBV7-9 and TRBJ1-5, is DTGVSQNPRHKITKRGQNVTFRCDPISEHNRLYWYRQTLGQGPEFLTYFQNEAQLEKSRLLSDRFSAERPKGSFSTLEIQRTEQGDSAMYLCASSYEGVNQPQHFGDGTRLSIL.

This clonotype was detected ten times or more. The chain joins TRBV6-6 to TRBJ2-7; D is possibly TRBD1 or TRBD2 (5 bases each). Trimming shortened V by 6 bases and J by 2 bases, and 23 bases separated the two germline ends. Germline loops: CDR1 MNHNY, CDR2 SVGAGI (reference sequence). This CDR3 has 17 residues. As DNA, the CDR3 is TGTGCCAGCAGAGGAGTTCCCGGGGCAGTCCACCCCTACGAGCAGTACTTC. It codes for CASRGVPGAVHPYEQYF.

This clonotype was detected many times. V usage is TRBV9 and J usage is TRBJ1-5, with D possibly being TRBD1 (5 bases). The germline V and J ends were trimmed by 7 bases and 2 bases, with 13 bases remaining between them. This CDR3 contains 14 residues. The germline V gene encodes CDR1 SGDLS and CDR2 YYNGEE. The CDR3 is CASPGEGRNQPQHF. CDR3 coding DNA: TGTGCCAGCCCCGGGGAGGGGCGCAATCAGCCCCAGCATTTT.